This T cell receptor beta chain came from a study of shared clonotypes between healthy human individuals. Study-wide points: Across subsets, estimated richness was generally greater for naive than for memory populations.

The table came from immunoSEQ multiplex PCR; TCRdb's copy has only in-frame clones and leaves some out. This sample has about 2 million clones, with 85% to 95% found just once. The CDR3 length is 14 residues. J gave up 3 bases and V 7 bases, and 9 bases lay outside the gene matches. Germline CDR1 is WSHSY and CDR2 is SAAADI. As regards this clone: Its target is not known.

It was into CD45RA+ naive and CD45RA-negative memory subsets that the CD4+ cells were split. The J gene is TRBJ2-7, the V gene TRBV10-2, with TRBD1 matching over 7 bases. The receptor was derived from a man aged 18 to 35 in good health. The source material was naive CD4+ T cells sorted from blood. This sample's subset: CD45RA+ positively selected. The CDR3 protein is CASTDTGVFYEQYF. The CDR3 DNA reads TGCGCCAGCACCGATACAGGGGTATTCTACGAGCAGTACTTC.